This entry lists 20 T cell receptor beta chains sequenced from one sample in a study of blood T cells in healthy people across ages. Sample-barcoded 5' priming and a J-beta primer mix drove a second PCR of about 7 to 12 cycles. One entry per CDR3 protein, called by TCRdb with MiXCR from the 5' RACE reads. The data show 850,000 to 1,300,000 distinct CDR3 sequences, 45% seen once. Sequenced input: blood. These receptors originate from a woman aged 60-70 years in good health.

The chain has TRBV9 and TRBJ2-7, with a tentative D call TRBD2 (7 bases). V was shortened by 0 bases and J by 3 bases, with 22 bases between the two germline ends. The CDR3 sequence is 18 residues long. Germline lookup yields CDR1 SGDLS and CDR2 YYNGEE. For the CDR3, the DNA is TGTGCCAGCAGCGTAGAGGGGGGGGCGCCCGGGGACTACTACGAGCAGTACTTC. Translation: CASSVEGGAPGDYYEQYF.

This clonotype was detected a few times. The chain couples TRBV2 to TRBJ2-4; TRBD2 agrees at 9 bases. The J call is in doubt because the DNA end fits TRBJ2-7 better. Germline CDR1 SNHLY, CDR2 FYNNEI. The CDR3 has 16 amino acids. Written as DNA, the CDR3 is TGTGCCAGCACCTTATGGGGTAGCGGGAGTATCAACGAGCAGTACTTC. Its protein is CASTLWGSGSINEQYF.

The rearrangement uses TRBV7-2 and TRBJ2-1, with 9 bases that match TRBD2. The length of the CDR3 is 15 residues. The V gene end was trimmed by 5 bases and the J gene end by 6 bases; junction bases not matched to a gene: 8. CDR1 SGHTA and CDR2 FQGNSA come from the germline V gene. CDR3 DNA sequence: TGTGCCAGCAGCCCGCAGACTAGCGGAGCCAATGAGCAGTTCTTC. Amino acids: CASSPQTSGANEQFF. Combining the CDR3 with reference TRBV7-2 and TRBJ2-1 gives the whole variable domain GAGVSQSPSNKVTEKGKDVELRCDPISGHTALYWYRQSLGQGLEFLIYFQGNSAPDKSGLPSDRFSAERTGGSVSTLTIQRTQQEDSAVYLCASSPQTSGANEQFFGPGTRLTVL.

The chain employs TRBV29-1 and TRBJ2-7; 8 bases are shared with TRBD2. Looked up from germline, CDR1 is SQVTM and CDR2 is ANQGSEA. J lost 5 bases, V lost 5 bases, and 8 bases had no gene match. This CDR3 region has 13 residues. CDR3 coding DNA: TGCAGCGTTCGAGACGGGAGGGCCGACGAGCAGTACTTC. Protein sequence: CSVRDGRADEQYF.

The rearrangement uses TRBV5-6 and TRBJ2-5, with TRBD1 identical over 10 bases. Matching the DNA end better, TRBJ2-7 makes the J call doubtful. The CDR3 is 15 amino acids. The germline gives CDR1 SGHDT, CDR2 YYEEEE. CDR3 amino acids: CASSSLTGGHYEQYF. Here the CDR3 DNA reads TGTGCCAGCAGCTCCCTGACAGGGGGCCACTACGAGCAGTACTTC.

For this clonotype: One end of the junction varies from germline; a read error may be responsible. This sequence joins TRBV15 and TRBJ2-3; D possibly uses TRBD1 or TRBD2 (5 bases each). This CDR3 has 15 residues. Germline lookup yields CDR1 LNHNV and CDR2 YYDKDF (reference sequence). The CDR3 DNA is TGTGCCACCGGCAGAGGAGTGGGACCCACAGATACGCAGTATTTT. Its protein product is CATGRGVGPTDTQYF.

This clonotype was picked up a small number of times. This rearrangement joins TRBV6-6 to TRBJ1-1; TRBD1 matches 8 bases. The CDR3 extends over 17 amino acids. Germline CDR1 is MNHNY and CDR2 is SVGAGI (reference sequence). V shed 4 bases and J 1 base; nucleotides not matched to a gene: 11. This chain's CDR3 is CASSSAVDRVKNTEAFF. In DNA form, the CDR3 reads TGTGCCAGCAGTTCCGCCGTGGACAGGGTAAAGAACACTGAAGCTTTCTTT.

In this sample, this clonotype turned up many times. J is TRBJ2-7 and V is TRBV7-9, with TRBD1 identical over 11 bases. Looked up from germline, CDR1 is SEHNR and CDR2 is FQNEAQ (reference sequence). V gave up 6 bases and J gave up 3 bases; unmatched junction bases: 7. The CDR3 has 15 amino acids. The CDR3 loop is CASSPGTGGIYEQYF. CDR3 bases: TGTGCCAGCAGTCCAGGGACAGGGGGTATCTACGAGCAGTACTTC.

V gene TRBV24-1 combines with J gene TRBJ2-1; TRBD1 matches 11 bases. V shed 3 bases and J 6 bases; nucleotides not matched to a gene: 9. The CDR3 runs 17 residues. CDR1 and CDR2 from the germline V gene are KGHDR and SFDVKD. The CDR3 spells CATSDAGAGQGGNEQFF. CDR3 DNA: TGTGCCACCAGTGATGCCGGGGCGGGACAGGGGGGCAATGAGCAGTTCTTC.

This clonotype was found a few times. The CDR3 loop is CSPCGSNLADTQYF. CDR3 DNA: TGCAGCCCCTGCGGGAGTAATTTGGCAGATACGCAGTATTTT. The chain links TRBV29-1 to TRBJ2-3; TRBD2 agrees at 7 bases. Trimming removed 8 bases from V and 4 bases from J; junction bases left unmatched: 12. The CDR3 runs 14 residues. The germline gives CDR1 SQVTM, CDR2 ANQGSEA.

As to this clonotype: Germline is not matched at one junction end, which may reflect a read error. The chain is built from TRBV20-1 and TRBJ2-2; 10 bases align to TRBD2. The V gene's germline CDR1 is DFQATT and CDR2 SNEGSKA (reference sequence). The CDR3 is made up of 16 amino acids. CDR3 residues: CSASRLAGAGTGEQFF. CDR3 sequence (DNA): TGCAGTGCTAGTCGGCTAGCGGGAGCAGGCACCGGGGAGCAGTTTTTT.

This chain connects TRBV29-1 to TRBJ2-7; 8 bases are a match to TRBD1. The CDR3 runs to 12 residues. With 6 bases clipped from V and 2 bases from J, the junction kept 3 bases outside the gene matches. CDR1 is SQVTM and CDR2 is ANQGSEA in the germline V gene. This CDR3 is CSVDRGPYEQYF. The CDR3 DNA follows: TGCAGCGTAGACAGGGGACCCTACGAGCAGTACTTC.

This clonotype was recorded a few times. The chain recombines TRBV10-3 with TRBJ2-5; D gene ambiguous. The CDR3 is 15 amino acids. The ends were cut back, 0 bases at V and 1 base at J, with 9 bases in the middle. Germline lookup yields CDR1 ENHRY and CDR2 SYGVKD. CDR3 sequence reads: CAISESWRSQETQYF. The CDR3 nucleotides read TGTGCCATCAGTGAGTCTTGGCGGAGCCAAGAGACCCAGTACTTC.

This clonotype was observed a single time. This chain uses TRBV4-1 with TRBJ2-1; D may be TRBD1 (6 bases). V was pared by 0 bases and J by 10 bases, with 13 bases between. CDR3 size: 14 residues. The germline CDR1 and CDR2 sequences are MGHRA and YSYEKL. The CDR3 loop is CASSQEGGQKEQFF. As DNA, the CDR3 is TGCGCCAGCAGCCAAGAAGGAGGACAGAAAGAGCAGTTCTTC.

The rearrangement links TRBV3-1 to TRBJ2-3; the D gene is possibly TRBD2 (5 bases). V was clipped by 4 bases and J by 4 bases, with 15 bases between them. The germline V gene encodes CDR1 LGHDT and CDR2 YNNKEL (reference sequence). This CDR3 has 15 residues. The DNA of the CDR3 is TGTGCCAGCAGCCCCCGGCCAAGCGGCGCAGATACGCAGTATTTT. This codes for CASSPRPSGADTQYF.

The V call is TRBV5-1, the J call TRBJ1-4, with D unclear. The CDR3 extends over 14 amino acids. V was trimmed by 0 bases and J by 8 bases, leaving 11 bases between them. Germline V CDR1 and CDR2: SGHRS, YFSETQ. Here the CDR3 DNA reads TGCGCCAGCAGCTTGGCCCCAAAAGGCGAAAAACTGTTTTTT. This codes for CASSLAPKGEKLFF. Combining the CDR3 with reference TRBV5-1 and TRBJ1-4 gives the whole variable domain KAGVTQTPRYLIKTRGQQVTLSCSPISGHRSVSWYQQTPGQGLQFLFEYFSETQRNKGNFPGRFSGRQFSNSRSEMNVSTLELGDSALYLCASSLAPKGEKLFFGSGTQLSVL.

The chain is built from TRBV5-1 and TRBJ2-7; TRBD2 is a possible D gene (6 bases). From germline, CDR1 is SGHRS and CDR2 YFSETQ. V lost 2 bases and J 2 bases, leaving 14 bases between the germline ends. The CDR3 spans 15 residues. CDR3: CASSLVADPTYEQYF. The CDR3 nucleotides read TGCGCCAGCAGCTTAGTAGCGGATCCGACCTACGAGCAGTACTTC.

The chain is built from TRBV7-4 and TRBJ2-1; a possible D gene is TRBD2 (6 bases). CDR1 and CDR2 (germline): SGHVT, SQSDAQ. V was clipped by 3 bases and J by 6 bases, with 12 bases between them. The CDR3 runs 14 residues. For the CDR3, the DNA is TGTGCCAGCAGCTTCAGTCTAGCGACCAATGAGCAGTTCTTC. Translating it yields CASSFSLATNEQFF.

The CDR3 region is CASRPSPPGRTDTQYF. In nucleotides, the CDR3 is TGTGCCAGCAGACCCTCTCCCCCGGGGCGCACAGATACGCAGTATTTT. The chain has TRBV6-5 and TRBJ2-3; D may correspond to TRBD1 or TRBD2 (5 bases each). The germline V gene encodes CDR1 MNHEY and CDR2 SVGAGI. The CDR3 contains 16 residues. Trimming removed 6 bases from V and 1 base from J, with 17 bases in between.

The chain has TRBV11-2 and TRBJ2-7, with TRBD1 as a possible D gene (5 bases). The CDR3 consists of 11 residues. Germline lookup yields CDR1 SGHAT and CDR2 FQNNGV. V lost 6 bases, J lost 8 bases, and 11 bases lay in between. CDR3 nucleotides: TGTGCCAGCAGATCTGGGGCACAGCAGTACTTC. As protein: CASRSGAQQYF.